These 8 T cell receptor beta chains share one sample of origin, sequenced in a study of T cell changes during pregnancy in multiple sclerosis. TCRdb's table, derived via immunoSEQ multiplex PCR, lists solely in-frame clones and lacks some. The sample lists around 36,000 clones, 75% to 95% occurring once. This material consisted of CD4+ T cells from peripheral blood mononuclear cells, taken in the third trimester of pregnancy. Receptor source: a female donor with multiple sclerosis, enrolled in a pregnancy study.

V usage is TRBV9 and J usage is TRBJ2-2; 7 positions match TRBD1. Germline values: CDR1 SGDLS, CDR2 YYNGEE. V was clipped by 5 bases and J by 1 base; unmatched bases: 17. The CDR3 is 19 amino acids. The CDR3 coding sequence is TGTGCCAGCAGTGCCACCGGGACAGTGACTAATCGGAACACCGGGGAGCTGTTTTTT. Encoded protein: CASSATGTVTNRNTGELFF.

The gene calls are TRBV19 and TRBJ2-1, with TRBD2 identical over 9 bases. The V gene's germline CDR1 is LNHDA and CDR2 SQIVND (reference sequence). The CDR3 totals 16 residues. J gave up 6 bases and V 6 bases, and 12 bases lay outside the gene matches. This CDR3 reads CASSPYGGRASNEQFF. The CDR3 bases are TGTGCCAGTAGCCCTTACGGCGGGAGGGCGAGCAATGAGCAGTTCTTC. The variable domain in full, with the rest retrieved from reference TRBV19 and TRBJ2-1, is DGGITQSPKYLFRKEGQNVTLSCEQNLNHDAMYWYRQDPGQGLRLIYYSQIVNDFQKGDIAEGYSVSREKKESFPLTVTSAQKNPTAFYLCASSPYGGRASNEQFFGPGTRLTVL.

The chain recombines TRBV18 with TRBJ2-1, with 11 bases lining up with TRBD2. Trimming removed 0 bases from V and 5 bases from J; junction bases left unmatched: 3. The germline V gene has CDR1 KGHSH and CDR2 LQKENI. The CDR3 contains 16 residues. Here the CDR3 DNA reads TGTGCCAGCTCACCACCGCTAGCGGGAGGTCACAATGAGCAGTTCTTC. This gives the protein CASSPPLAGGHNEQFF.

Comments on this clone: Other DNA variants within this sample encode the same CDR3. CDR3 sequence (DNA): TGCGCCAGCAGCTTGGGAACAGTCAACACCGGGGAGCTGTTTTTT. Residues: CASSLGTVNTGELFF. J is TRBJ2-2 and V is TRBV5-1, with D uncertain. The CDR3 totals 15 residues. In germline, CDR1 is SGHRS, CDR2 YFSETQ. V lost 0 bases and J lost 2, with 8 bases in between. The entire variable domain, with the rest obtained from reference TRBV5-1 and TRBJ2-2, is as follows: KAGVTQTPRYLIKTRGQQVTLSCSPISGHRSVSWYQQTPGQGLQFLFEYFSETQRNKGNFPGRFSGRQFSNSRSEMNVSTLELGDSALYLCASSLGTVNTGELFFGEGSRLTVL.

The chain combines TRBV10-3 with TRBJ1-5, with D possibly matching TRBD1 (5 bases). The CDR3 length is 17 residues. Germline lookup yields CDR1 ENHRY and CDR2 SYGVKD. V was clipped by 0 bases and J by 3 bases, with 15 bases between them. The CDR3 reads CAISESGVGVFNQPQHF. The CDR3 DNA is TGTGCCATCAGTGAGTCAGGGGTTGGCGTATTCAATCAGCCCCAGCATTTT.

CDR3 sequence reads: CASSVGTSRPSTDTQYF. DNA of the CDR3: TGTGCCAGCAGCGTAGGGACTAGCAGACCTAGCACAGATACGCAGTATTTT. The chain joins TRBV9 to TRBJ2-3, with 8 bases fitting TRBD2. Germline V CDR1 and CDR2: SGDLS, YYNGEE. The CDR3 totals 17 residues. V trimming: 0 bases; J trimming: 0 bases; junction bases outside the gene matches: 6.

This rearrangement joins TRBV14 to TRBJ2-5; 8 bases align to TRBD1. This CDR3 comprises 15 residues. Germline V gene lookup returns CDR1 SGHDN and CDR2 FVKESK. After removal of 4 bases from V and 7 bases from J, the junction contained 11 bases not matched to a gene. CDR3 nucleotide sequence: TGTGCCAGCAGCCGCCACAGGGGGGCCGGTGGGACCCAGTACTTC. Translated, it gives CASSRHRGAGGTQYF.

As DNA, the CDR3 is TGTGCCAGTAGTATGGACAGGGGGCTCTATGGCTACACCTTC. Translated: CASSMDRGLYGYTF. The V gene is TRBV19, the J gene TRBJ1-2, with 11 positions matching TRBD1. Germline CDR1 and CDR2: LNHDA and SQIVND (reference sequence). The CDR3 totals 14 residues. The trim removed 3 bases at V and 4 bases at J, leaving 1 base unmatched.